The clone carrying this TCR beta chain was found many times. Its antigen is still unknown. Trimming took off 1 base at V and 6 bases at J, with 19 bases between the two ends. CDR1 is LGHDT, CDR2 YNNKEL, per germline (reference sequence). The CDR3 is made up of 16 amino acids. The data are from a study of metastatic and nonmetastatic thyroid tumors. Study-wide background: Samples came from malignant and benign thyroid patients, and repertoires were compared across blood and tumor or nodule tissue.

Under the authors' procedure: Building a distant-metastasis classifier for papillary thyroid cancer drew on CDR3 differences across clinicopathological groups. With MiXCR, TCRdb reprocessed the PCR reads. It is TCRdb's table, rather than the study itself, that gives the V and J calls and clone size. This table has about 37,000 clones, 25% to 30% appearing once. Study outcomes and limitations: In both blood and tumor samples, TCR beta diversity was reported significantly higher for malignant than benign nodules.

Until they underwent thyroid surgery, no patient had received any treatment. Sequencing was carried out using blood. The chain recombines TRBV3-1 with TRBJ2-7; D unclear. The clonotype was recovered from a male donor with papillary thyroid cancer or a benign thyroid nodule (not recorded which). Some clones in this sample may be carry-over from other donors' samples. Here the CDR3 DNA reads TGTGCCAGCAGCCAAGGGTATTTGCAGACAAAGGCCGAGCAGTACTTC. This translates into CASSQGYLQTKAEQYF.